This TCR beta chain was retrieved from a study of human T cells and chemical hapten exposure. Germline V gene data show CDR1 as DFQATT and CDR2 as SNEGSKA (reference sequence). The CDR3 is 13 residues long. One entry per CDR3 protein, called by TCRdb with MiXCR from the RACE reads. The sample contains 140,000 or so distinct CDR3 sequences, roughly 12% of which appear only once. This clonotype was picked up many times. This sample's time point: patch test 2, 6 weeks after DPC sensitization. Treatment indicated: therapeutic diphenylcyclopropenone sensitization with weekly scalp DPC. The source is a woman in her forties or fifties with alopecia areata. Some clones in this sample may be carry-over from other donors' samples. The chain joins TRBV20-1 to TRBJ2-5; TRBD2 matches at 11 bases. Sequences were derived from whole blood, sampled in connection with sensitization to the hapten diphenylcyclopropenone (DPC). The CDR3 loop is CSGSGRARETQYF. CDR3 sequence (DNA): TGCAGCGGTAGCGGGAGGGCCCGGGAGACCCAGTACTTC.